This T cell receptor (beta chain) was captured by sequencing in a study of cytomegalovirus exposure and HLA in healthy donors. Overall study context: An earlier analysis identified 117 million unique TCR beta sequences in some 180 million T cells.

Healthy donors of bone marrow made up the group. Of note for this clone: Its antigen remains unknown. One end of the junction fails to match germline, which may point to a read error.

Findings and caveats of the study: Excluded were some V segments that proved indistinguishable, including TRBV6-2 and TRBV6-3. Among TCR beta chains, those listed as cytomegalovirus-associated numbered more than 150.

The V gene's germline CDR1 is MNHEY and CDR2 SVGAGI. This CDR3 has 14 residues. Researchers ran the PCR with 60 Vbeta and 13 Jbeta primers. The assay was immunoSEQ multiplex PCR, and TCRdb's table has in-frame clones only and misses some. The top ten clones hold about 2% of a sample with roughly 98,000 clones, less than 80% of them seen once. The chain carries TRBV6-5 and TRBJ2-7, with D perhaps matching TRBD2 (7 bases). This clonotype was obtained from a man aged 35 to 55 in good health and CMV-seronegative. The source material was PBMCs. The CDR3: CASSYSKGGYERYF. In nucleotides, the CDR3 is TGTGCCAGCAGTTACTCTAAGGGGGGGTACGAGCGGTACTTC.